Following are 4 T cell receptor beta chains from one sample sequenced in a study of blood T cell repertoires in COVID-19. Sequencing used immunoSEQ multiplex PCR; TCRdb keeps in-frame clones, though not all of them. The sample holds almost 250,000 clones, approximately 85% seen once. The sequencing sample was made of peripheral blood. The receptors originated from a woman of 80 years or more with COVID-19, enrolled during active disease.

On this clone itself: The junction departs from the called germline gene at one end, perhaps through a read error. This specimen includes other DNA sequences encoding the same CDR3. The rearrangement links TRBV10-3 to TRBJ2-7; the D gene is possibly TRBD2 (5 bases). The germline V gene has CDR1 ENHRY and CDR2 SYGVKD. CDR3 length: 14 amino acids. This chain's CDR3 is CAIRTSGNSYEQYF. The CDR3 nucleotides read TGCGCCATCAGGACCTCCGGGAACTCCTACGAGCAGTACTTC.

The rearrangement joins TRBV9 to TRBJ2-2, with TRBD1 as a possible D gene (6 bases). Germline V CDR1 and CDR2: SGDLS, YYNGEE. The V end was cut by 0 bases, the J end by 4 bases, with 10 bases between. The CDR3 sequence is 15 residues long. The CDR3 sequence: CASSVDREGTGELFF. CDR3 bases: TGTGCCAGCAGCGTAGACAGGGAAGGCACCGGGGAGCTGTTTTTT. Supplemented by reference TRBV9 and TRBJ2-2, the full variable domain reads DSGVTQTPKHLITATGQRVTLRCSPRSGDLSVYWYQQSLDQGLQFLIQYYNGEERAKGNILERFSAQQFPDLHSELNLSSLELGDSALYFCASSVDREGTGELFFGEGSRLTVL.

The V and J genes are TRBV18 and TRBJ2-3; 9 bases are shared with TRBD1. Germline V gene data show CDR1 as KGHSH and CDR2 as LQKENI. With V trimmed by 4 bases and J by 4 bases, 3 bases remained unmatched. CDR3 length equals 14 residues. The CDR3 coding sequence is TGTGCCAGCTCACAGAGGACAGGGGCAGATACGCAGTATTTT. Its protein is CASSQRTGADTQYF.

The chain is built from TRBV6-5 and TRBJ1-3; TRBD1 matches at 8 bases. Looked up from germline, CDR1 is MNHEY and CDR2 is SVGAGI. The CDR3 extends over 15 amino acids. V was pared by 5 bases and J by 6 bases, with 9 bases of the junction left unmatched. DNA for the CDR3: TGTGCCAGCAGTCTCGACAGGGGTGGCGTAAACACCATATATTTT. Its protein product is CASSLDRGGVNTIYF.